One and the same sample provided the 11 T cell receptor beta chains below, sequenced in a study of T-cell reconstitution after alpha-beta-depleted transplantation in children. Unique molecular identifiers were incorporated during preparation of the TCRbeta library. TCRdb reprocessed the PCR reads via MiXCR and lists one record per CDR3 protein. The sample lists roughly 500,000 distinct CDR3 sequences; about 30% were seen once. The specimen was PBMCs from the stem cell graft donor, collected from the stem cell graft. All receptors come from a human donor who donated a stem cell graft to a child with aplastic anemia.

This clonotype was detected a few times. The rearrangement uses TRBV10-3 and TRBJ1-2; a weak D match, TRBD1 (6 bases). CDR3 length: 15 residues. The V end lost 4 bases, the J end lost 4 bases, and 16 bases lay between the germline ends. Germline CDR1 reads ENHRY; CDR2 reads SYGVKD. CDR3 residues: CAISGGGPPSYGYTF. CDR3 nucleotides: TGTGCCATCAGTGGGGGGGGCCCCCCTAGCTATGGCTACACCTTC.

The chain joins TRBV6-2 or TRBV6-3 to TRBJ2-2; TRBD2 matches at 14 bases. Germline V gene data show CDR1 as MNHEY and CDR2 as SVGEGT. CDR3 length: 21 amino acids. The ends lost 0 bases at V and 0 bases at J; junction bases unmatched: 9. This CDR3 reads CASSYSGLAGGKIANTGELFF. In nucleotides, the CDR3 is TGTGCCAGCAGTTACTCTGGACTAGCGGGAGGTAAAATCGCGAACACCGGGGAGCTGTTTTTT.

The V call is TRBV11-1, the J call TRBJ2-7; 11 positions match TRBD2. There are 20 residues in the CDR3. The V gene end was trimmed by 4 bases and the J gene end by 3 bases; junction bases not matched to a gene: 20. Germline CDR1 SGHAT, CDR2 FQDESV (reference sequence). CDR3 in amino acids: CASSWGPSGELAGVVYEQYV. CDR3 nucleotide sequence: TGTGCCAGCAGCTGGGGCCCGTCAGGGGAACTAGCGGGAGTAGTCTACGAGCAGTACGTC.

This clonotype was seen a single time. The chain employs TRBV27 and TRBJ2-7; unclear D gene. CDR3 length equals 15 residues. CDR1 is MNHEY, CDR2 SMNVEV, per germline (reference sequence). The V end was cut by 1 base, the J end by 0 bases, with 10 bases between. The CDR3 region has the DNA TGTGCCAGCAGTTTATTGTCCAAGCTCTCCTACGAGCAGTACTTC. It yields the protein CASSLLSKLSYEQYF.

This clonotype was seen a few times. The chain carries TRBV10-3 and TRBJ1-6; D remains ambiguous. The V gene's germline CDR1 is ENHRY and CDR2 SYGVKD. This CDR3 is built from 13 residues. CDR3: CAQRRSDNSPLHF. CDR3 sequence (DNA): TGTGCACAGAGGAGAAGTGATAATTCACCCCTCCACTTT.

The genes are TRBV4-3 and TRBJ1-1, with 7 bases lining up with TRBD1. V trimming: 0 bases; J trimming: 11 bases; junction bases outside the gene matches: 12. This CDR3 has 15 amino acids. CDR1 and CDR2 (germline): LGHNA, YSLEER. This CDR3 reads CASSQEAGGNRGAFF. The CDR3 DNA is TGCGCCAGCAGCCAAGAAGCAGGGGGAAACAGAGGCGCTTTCTTT.

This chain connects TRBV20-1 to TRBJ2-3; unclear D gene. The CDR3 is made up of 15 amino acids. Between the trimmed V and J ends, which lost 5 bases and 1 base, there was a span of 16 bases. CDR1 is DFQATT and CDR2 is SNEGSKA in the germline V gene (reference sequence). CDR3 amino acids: CSAPPYHQRTDTQYF. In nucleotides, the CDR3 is TGCAGTGCTCCTCCGTACCACCAGCGCACAGATACGCAGTATTTT.

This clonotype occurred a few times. For the CDR3, the DNA is TGTGCCAGCACCGGACAGCACTTAGCGGGAGTCCGAGATGAGCAGTTCTTC. Translated, it gives CASTGQHLAGVRDEQFF. The V and J genes are TRBV6-1 and TRBJ2-1; 9 bases fit TRBD2. From germline, CDR1 is MNHNS and CDR2 SASEGT. This CDR3 has 17 amino acids. After removal of 7 bases from V and 8 bases from J, the junction contained 18 bases not matched to a gene.

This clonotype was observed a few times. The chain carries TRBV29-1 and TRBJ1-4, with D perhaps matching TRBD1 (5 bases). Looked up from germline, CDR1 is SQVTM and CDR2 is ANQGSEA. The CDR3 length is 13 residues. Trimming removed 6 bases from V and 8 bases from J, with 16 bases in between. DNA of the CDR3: TGCAGCGTCCAACAGGCGCCGGGGGAAAAACTGTTTTTT. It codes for CSVQQAPGEKLFF.

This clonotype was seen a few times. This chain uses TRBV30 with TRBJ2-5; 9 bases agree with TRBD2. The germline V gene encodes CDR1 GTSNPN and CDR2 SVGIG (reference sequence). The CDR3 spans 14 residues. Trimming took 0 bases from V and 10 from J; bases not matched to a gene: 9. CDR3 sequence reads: CAWSVDWVAGDQYF. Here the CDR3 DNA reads TGTGCCTGGAGTGTGGATTGGGTAGCGGGGGACCAGTACTTC.

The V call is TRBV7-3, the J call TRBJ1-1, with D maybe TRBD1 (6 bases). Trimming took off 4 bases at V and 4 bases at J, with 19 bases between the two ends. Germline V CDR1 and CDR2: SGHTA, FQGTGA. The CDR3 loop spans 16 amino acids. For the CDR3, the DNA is TGTGCCAGCAGCTCCCTCACCCGCAGAGGGGGCACTGAAGCTTTCTTT. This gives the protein CASSSLTRRGGTEAFF.